These 17 T cell receptor beta chains came from one sample sequenced in a study of T-cell reconstitution after alpha-beta-depleted transplantation in children (dated by TCRdb to 2015 to 2016). Libraries were constructed by PCR. These reads were obtained on an Illumina HiSeq 2500. To normalize quantification of the TCRbeta repertoire, the TCR libraries were built with molecular barcoding that relied on unique molecular identifiers. TCRdb ran its own pipeline on the public reads, namely fastp trimming at Q25 and MiXCR clone calling, and kept in-frame beta chains. Under each unique CDR3 protein, matching rows form one entry showing the most common genes and DNA. Across this sample there are approximately 800,000 distinct CDR3 sequences, with roughly 15% seen only once. The ten largest clones represent 5% of the sample. Taken with the paper, the label for treatment or condition translates to: allogeneic hematopoietic cell transplantation with graft depleted of TCRalphabeta T cells and CD19 B cells.

The sequencing here drew on PBMCs, mostly from graft donor cells, taken 360 days after TCRalphabeta/CD19-depleted stem cell transplant. These receptors originate from a male patient younger than 18 who had a stem cell transplant for acute lymphoblastic leukemia, so the T cells may come from the graft donor.

This chain uses TRBV3-1 with TRBJ2-1, with D unresolved. V lost 4 bases and J 4 bases, leaving 11 bases between the germline ends. In germline, CDR1 is LGHDT, CDR2 YNNKEL (reference sequence). There are 14 residues in the CDR3. This CDR3 reads CASSPLAKYNEQFF. Here the CDR3 DNA reads TGTGCCAGCAGCCCACTGGCGAAATACAATGAGCAGTTCTTC.

This clonotype was counted ten times or more. The chain uses TRBV12-3 or TRBV12-4 and TRBJ1-2, with a possible D match to TRBD1 (5 bases). Trimming removed 5 bases from V and 3 bases from J, with 10 bases in between. This CDR3 is 13 amino acids long. CDR3 sequence: CASSPDSYYGYTF. The CDR3 DNA reads as TGTGCCAGCAGTCCCGACAGCTACTATGGCTACACCTTC.

This clonotype was seen more than once but under ten times. The chain links TRBV5-1 to TRBJ1-1; 7 positions match TRBD1. With 3 bases clipped from V and 0 bases from J, the junction kept 8 bases outside the gene matches. The CDR3 sequence is 16 residues long. Per the germline V gene, CDR1 is SGHRS and CDR2 is YFSETQ. The CDR3 is CASSSEGALMNTEAFF. Written as DNA, the CDR3 is TGCGCCAGCAGCTCGGAGGGGGCTCTAATGAACACTGAAGCTTTCTTT.

This clonotype was recorded many times. J is TRBJ1-1 and V is TRBV10-3; TRBD1 matches 8 bases. Losses at the gene ends were 8 bases for V and 8 bases for J; bases not matched to a gene: 4. The CDR3 spans 11 residues. Germline V gives CDR1 ENHRY, CDR2 SYGVKD. CDR3 in DNA: TGTGCCATCCGACAGGGGTTGGAAGCTTTCTTT. Translation gives CAIRQGLEAFF.

The CDR3: CASTPSGAYEQYF. In DNA form, the CDR3 reads TGTGCCAGTACTCCTAGCGGAGCCTACGAGCAGTACTTC. The rearrangement joins TRBV19 to TRBJ2-7; TRBD2 aligns across 7 bases. V lost 7 bases and J lost 2; bases outside the gene matches: 5. Germline V gives CDR1 LNHDA, CDR2 SQIVND (reference sequence). This CDR3 has 13 residues.

This clonotype came up a few times. The CDR3 sequence: CASSQVGGAGLTNEKLFF. In nucleotides, the CDR3 is TGCGCCAGCAGCCAAGTTGGGGGGGCGGGTCTTACTAATGAAAAACTGTTTTTT. The chain couples TRBV4-1 to TRBJ1-4; D is perhaps TRBD1 (6 bases). The germline gives CDR1 MGHRA, CDR2 YSYEKL. The CDR3 is 18 amino acids. The V and J ends lost 1 base and 2 bases respectively, with 17 bases between them.

This chain connects TRBV5-6 to TRBJ2-7; 9 nucleotides agree with TRBD2. The V gene's germline CDR1 is SGHDT and CDR2 YYEEEE. There are 16 residues in the CDR3. Germline trimming cut 0 bases from V and 3 bases from J; bases unmatched to any gene: 7. CDR3 loop: CASSLELAGANYEQYF. In nucleotides, the CDR3 is TGTGCCAGCAGCTTGGAACTAGCGGGTGCCAACTACGAGCAGTACTTC.

This chain joins TRBV7-3 and TRBJ2-3; no clear D. In germline, CDR1 is SGHTA, CDR2 FQGTGA. The CDR3 covers 13 residues. Trimming removed 5 bases at V and 4 bases at J, with 10 bases between. The CDR3 sequence is CASSPHPADTQYF. The CDR3 DNA reads TGTGCCAGCAGCCCACATCCGGCAGATACGCAGTATTTT.

The rearrangement joins TRBV20-1 to TRBJ2-7; possibly TRBD2 for D (6 bases). The CDR3 has 14 residues. V dropped 3 bases and J dropped 0 bases, with 12 bases sitting between them. Germline CDR1 and CDR2: DFQATT and SNEGSKA (reference sequence). CDR3 in amino acids: CSARGLADSYEQYF. Here the CDR3 DNA reads TGCAGTGCTAGGGGTTTAGCGGACTCCTACGAGCAGTACTTC.

This clonotype has a count of ten or more. The chain links TRBV20-1 to TRBJ2-7, with 8 nucleotides matching TRBD1. J was trimmed by 3 bases and V by 3 bases; bases with no gene match: 1. The length of the CDR3 is 12 residues. CDR1 and CDR2 from the germline V gene are DFQATT and SNEGSKA (reference sequence). CDR3 coding DNA: TGCAGTGCTAGCACAGGGGGCTACGAGCAGTACTTC. Translating gives CSASTGGYEQYF.

This clonotype appeared a few times. The chain links TRBV7-9 to TRBJ2-5; D gene unclear. This CDR3 spans 14 amino acids. Trimming stripped 8 bases from V and 2 bases from J, with 15 bases between. The germline CDR1 and CDR2 sequences are SEHNR and FQNEAQ (reference sequence). The CDR3 here is CASLEYLGQETQYF. The DNA of the CDR3 is TGTGCCAGCTTGGAATATCTAGGACAAGAGACCCAGTACTTC.

Many counts were recorded for this clonotype. The rearrangement joins TRBV29-1 to TRBJ2-7; either TRBD1 or TRBD2 may supply D (5 bases each). Germline values: CDR1 SQVTM, CDR2 ANQGSEA. The germline V and J ends were trimmed by 4 bases and 0 bases, with 7 bases remaining between them. CDR3 length: 12 amino acids. The CDR3, as DNA: TGCAGCGTTGTTGGGACCTCCTACGAGCAGTACTTC. Protein product: CSVVGTSYEQYF.

This chain joins TRBV10-3 and TRBJ2-3; TRBD1 is a possible D gene (6 bases). This CDR3 comprises 15 residues. From germline, CDR1 is ENHRY and CDR2 SYGVKD. Trimming stripped 4 bases from V and 0 bases from J, with 11 bases between. CDR3 protein: CAISANRVSTDTQYF. The CDR3 nucleotides read TGTGCCATCAGTGCCAACAGGGTTAGCACAGATACGCAGTATTTT.

This clonotype came up a few times. The chain is built from TRBV20-1 and TRBJ2-3; 7 nucleotides agree with TRBD2. CDR3 length: 13 amino acids. Per germline, CDR1 DFQATT and CDR2 SNEGSKA (reference sequence). The trim removed 2 bases at V and 5 bases at J, leaving 4 bases unmatched. The CDR3 region has the DNA TGCAGTGCTAGAAAGCGGGGAAGAGATACGCAGTATTTT. Protein product: CSARKRGRDTQYF.

This clonotype was counted a few times. The chain uses TRBV24-1 and TRBJ2-5; TRBD1 matches 7 bases. This CDR3 has 13 amino acids. Germline V lookup: CDR1 KGHDR, CDR2 SFDVKD. With 4 bases clipped from V and 5 bases from J, the junction kept 3 bases outside the gene matches. CDR3 in amino acids: CATSDRGSETQYF. CDR3 DNA sequence: TGTGCCACCAGTGACAGGGGGAGCGAGACCCAGTACTTC.

The chain couples TRBV28 to TRBJ2-7, with D tentatively TRBD2 (6 bases). There are 16 residues in the CDR3. Trimming removed 2 bases from V and 0 bases from J, with 14 bases in between. Germline V gives CDR1 MDHEN, CDR2 SYDVKM. The CDR3 spells CASSLLTSFPSYEQYF. In DNA form, the CDR3 reads TGTGCCAGCAGTTTACTTACTAGCTTCCCCTCCTACGAGCAGTACTTC.

The chain employs TRBV7-9 and TRBJ1-1; unclear D gene. Looked up from germline, CDR1 is SEHNR and CDR2 is FQNEAQ (reference sequence). The CDR3 has 15 residues. The V and J ends lost 1 base and 4 bases respectively, with 13 bases between them. The DNA for the CDR3 is TGTGCCAGCAGCTTAGATGGAGGGATTGGCACTGAAGCTTTCTTT. Encoded protein: CASSLDGGIGTEAFF.